Shown below are 27 T cell receptor beta chains from a single sample sequenced in a study of Graves' ophthalmopathy and Graves' hyperthyroidism. Researchers took RNA transcripts and amplified TCR beta CDR3 regions from them. Amplification began with first-round RT-PCR using HTBI primers, then second-round multiplex PCR was performed. One entry per CDR3 protein, called by TCRdb with MiXCR from the multiplex PCR reads. The sample records over a million distinct CDR3 sequences, about 40% being singletons. The source material was peripheral blood or thyroid tissue (not recorded which). These receptors came from an adult man with Graves' hyperthyroidism.

This clonotype was recorded a few times. The chain is built from TRBV10-3 and TRBJ2-5; 9 positions match TRBD2. This CDR3 comprises 17 residues. The ends lost 3 bases at V and 5 bases at J; junction bases unmatched: 13. Germline CDR1 reads ENHRY; CDR2 reads SYGVKD. This CDR3 reads CAISDHSGSGNSETQYF. CDR3 DNA sequence: TGTGCCATCAGTGATCATAGCGGGAGTGGTAACAGTGAGACCCAGTACTTC.

This clonotype has just one count. Germline is not matched at one junction end, which may reflect a read error. The chain links TRBV5-1 to TRBJ1-1, with a tentative D call TRBD1 (5 bases). The CDR3 loop spans 15 amino acids. CDR1 is SGHRS, CDR2 YFSETQ, per germline. The CDR3 sequence is CASSSQSGGGTEAFF. The DNA for the CDR3 is TGTGCCAGCAGCTCGCAATCGGGGGGGGGGACTGAAGCTTTCTTT.

J is TRBJ2-1 and V is TRBV19, with 16 bases aligning to TRBD2. This CDR3 spans 20 amino acids. The germline V gene encodes CDR1 LNHDA and CDR2 SQIVND (reference sequence). The trim removed 3 bases at V and 1 base at J, leaving 9 bases unmatched. The CDR3 loop is CASSIKGGTSGRASYNEQFF. CDR3 sequence (DNA): TGTGCCAGTAGTATCAAAGGGGGGACTAGCGGGAGGGCGTCCTACAATGAGCAGTTCTTC.

This clonotype was seen ten or more times. The V call is TRBV24-1, the J call TRBJ2-7; 9 bases align to TRBD1. This CDR3 is built from 16 residues. Germline V gene sequence: CDR1 KGHDR, CDR2 SFDVKD. J was trimmed by 2 bases and V by 4 bases; bases with no gene match: 8. The CDR3 reads CATSDLNDRGTYEQYF. Written as DNA, the CDR3 is TGTGCCACCAGTGACCTGAACGACAGGGGGACCTACGAGCAGTACTTC.

This clonotype has just one count. The V and J genes are TRBV7-8 and TRBJ1-6; TRBD1 matches 7 bases. The V segment lost 6 bases and the J segment 4 bases; nucleotides outside the gene matches: 15. The length of the CDR3 is 18 residues. Per germline, CDR1 SGHVS and CDR2 FQNEAQ. The CDR3 spells CASSLAIRDRLYNSPLHF. The DNA for the CDR3 is TGTGCCAGCAGTCTCGCAATCAGGGACAGATTGTATAATTCACCCCTCCACTTT.

In this sample, this clonotype turned up a few times. The chain employs TRBV20-1 and TRBJ2-2; D is possibly TRBD1 or TRBD2 (5 bases each). In germline, CDR1 is DFQATT, CDR2 SNEGSKA (reference sequence). The CDR3 totals 15 residues. In nucleotides, the CDR3 is TGCACCGTCAGGGACCTCAACGGGAACACCGGGGAGCTGTTTTTT. It encodes CTVRDLNGNTGELFF.

This chain links TRBV7-2 with TRBJ2-2; TRBD2 matches 11 bases. Germline assignment: CDR1 SGHTA and CDR2 FQGNSA. The CDR3 consists of 18 residues. V gave up 5 bases and J gave up 4 bases; unmatched junction bases: 12. The CDR3 DNA follows: TGTGCCAGCAGCGTTTTCCCGGGACTAGCGGAAATCACCGGGGAGCTGTTTTTT. Protein: CASSVFPGLAEITGELFF.

This clonotype was seen ten or more times. The V call is TRBV19, the J call TRBJ1-5, with a tentative D call TRBD1 (5 bases). The germline V gene has CDR1 LNHDA and CDR2 SQIVND (reference sequence). Trimming shortened V by 4 bases and J by 3 bases, and 13 bases separated the two germline ends. This CDR3 is built from 15 residues. The CDR3 region is CASSRGADYNQPQHF. The CDR3 nucleotides read TGTGCCAGTAGTAGAGGGGCAGATTACAATCAGCCCCAGCATTTT.

This clonotype occurred many times. CDR3 protein: CASSLGPGGDYEQYF. The CDR3 nucleotides read TGTGCCAGCAGCCTCGGACCGGGAGGTGATTACGAGCAGTACTTC. The chain combines TRBV7-2 with TRBJ2-7; 7 nucleotides match TRBD2. V shed 5 bases and J 4 bases; nucleotides not matched to a gene: 11. CDR1 and CDR2 from the germline V gene are SGHTA and FQGNSA. This CDR3 comprises 15 residues. The whole variable domain, remainder taken from reference TRBV7-2 and TRBJ2-7, is GAGVSQSPSNKVTEKGKDVELRCDPISGHTALYWYRQSLGQGLEFLIYFQGNSAPDKSGLPSDRFSAERTGGSVSTLTIQRTQQEDSAVYLCASSLGPGGDYEQYFGPGTRLTVT.

A word on this clonotype: Its ends do not fully match the called genes, so a read error is possible. The chain is built from TRBV7-8 and TRBJ1-2, with unresolved D. Germline CDR1 SGHVS, CDR2 FQNEAQ. This CDR3 has 18 residues. The DNA for the CDR3 is TGCGCCAGCAGCCCCGGCGGTCACAGTTTTGCCTCTAGCTATGGCTACACCTTC. Its protein product is CASSPGGHSFASSYGYTF.

This chain connects TRBV7-2 to TRBJ2-2; D perhaps matches TRBD1 (6 bases). Germline V CDR1 and CDR2: SGHTA, FQGNSA. This CDR3 region has 15 residues. Trimming took 5 bases from V and 4 from J, leaving 14 bases between them. The CDR3, as DNA: TGTGCCAGCAGCCGGGGCAGGGGAATCACCGGGGAGCTGTTTTTT. Residues: CASSRGRGITGELFF.

V gene TRBV6-5 combines with J gene TRBJ2-7; tentatively, D is TRBD1 or TRBD2 (6 bases each). Trimming removed 6 bases at V and 5 bases at J, with 23 bases between. The germline CDR1 and CDR2 sequences are MNHEY and SVGAGI. The CDR3 runs 16 residues. The CDR3 loop is CASRNGRGRIPDEQYF. The CDR3 DNA sequence: TGTGCCAGCAGAAACGGTAGGGGGAGGATTCCGGACGAGCAGTACTTC.

This clonotype was counted ten times or more. The chain uses TRBV11-2 and TRBJ2-2; D possibly corresponds to TRBD2 (5 bases). V was pared by 1 base and J by 7 bases, with 13 bases between. From germline, CDR1 is SGHAT and CDR2 FQNNGV. The CDR3 totals 15 residues. The CDR3 sequence: CASSLAGPAGGELFF. The CDR3, as DNA: TGTGCCAGCAGCTTAGCGGGCCCCGCGGGCGGGGAGCTGTTTTTT.

This clonotype was observed a handful of times. The chain uses TRBV12-3 or TRBV12-4 and TRBJ1-4; TRBD1 matches 9 bases. Germline trimming cut 2 bases from V and 7 bases from J; bases unmatched to any gene: 5. The CDR3 spans 15 residues. The CDR3 reads CASSLPGQGGEKLFF. The CDR3 DNA reads TGTGCCAGCAGTTTACCGGGACAGGGTGGTGAAAAACTGTTTTTT.

V and J are TRBV28 and TRBJ1-5, with D unresolved. The CDR3 is 12 amino acids. V gave up 8 bases and J gave up 7 bases, with 12 bases separating them. The germline V gene encodes CDR1 MDHEN and CDR2 SYDVKM. CDR3 sequence (DNA): TGTGCCAGCGGGTCCGGCCCACAGCCCCAGCATTTT. Its protein product is CASGSGPQPQHF. Looking up the rest from reference TRBV28 and TRBJ1-5 gives the full variable domain: DVKVTQSSRYLVKRTGEKVFLECVQDMDHENMFWYRQDPGLGLRLIYFSYDVKMKEKGDIPEGYSVSREKKERFSLILESASTNQTSMYLCASGSGPQPQHFGDGTRLSIL.

The chain is built from TRBV5-1 and TRBJ1-1; D perhaps matches TRBD1 (6 bases). CDR1 and CDR2 (germline): SGHRS, YFSETQ. The CDR3 has 15 amino acids. Trimming shortened V by 1 base and J by 5 bases, and 15 bases separated the two germline ends. The CDR3 bases are TGCGCCAGCAGCTTGTTACAGGGATGGGGGACTGAAGCTTTCTTT. Its protein product is CASSLLQGWGTEAFF.

This clonotype occurred many times. The chain combines TRBV10-1 with TRBJ2-5; D ambiguous. This CDR3 is built from 13 residues. Looked up from germline, CDR1 is WNHNN and CDR2 is SYGVQD (reference sequence). Trimming left V 8 bases short and J 6 bases short, with 16 bases between. CDR3 residues: CASAKGPEQTQYF. The CDR3 DNA reads as TGCGCCAGCGCCAAAGGACCCGAACAGACCCAGTACTTC.

This clonotype has a count of ten or more. This chain uses TRBV7-2 with TRBJ2-7; 8 bases are shared with TRBD1. Germline trimming cut 1 base from V and 6 bases from J; bases unmatched to any gene: 5. The V gene's germline CDR1 is SGHTA and CDR2 FQGNSA. This CDR3 contains 14 residues. For the CDR3, the DNA is TGTGCCAGCAGCTTAGGGACAGGGATGCTCGAGCAGTACTTC. This translates into CASSLGTGMLEQYF.

CDR3 loop: CSAEIRVLPNTGELFF. CDR3 nucleotide sequence: TGCAGTGCTGAGATCAGGGTTTTACCGAACACCGGGGAGCTGTTTTTT. J is TRBJ2-2 and V is TRBV20-1, with D perhaps TRBD1 (5 bases). The CDR3 runs 16 residues. In germline, CDR1 is DFQATT, CDR2 SNEGSKA (reference sequence). Trimming removed 5 bases from V and 0 bases from J, with 16 bases in between.

Many counts were recorded for this clonotype. The J gene is TRBJ2-7, the V gene TRBV15, with 11 bases lining up with TRBD1. The ends lost 4 bases at V and 3 bases at J; junction bases unmatched: 5. CDR1 is LNHNV, CDR2 YYDKDF, per germline (reference sequence). The CDR3 consists of 15 residues. CDR3 loop: CATSTQDRGLYEQYF. The CDR3 DNA reads TGTGCCACCAGCACCCAGGACAGGGGGCTCTACGAGCAGTACTTC.

The chain is built from TRBV10-3 and TRBJ2-7; tentatively, D is TRBD2 (5 bases). V dropped 10 bases and J dropped 0 bases, with 22 bases sitting between them. CDR3 length: 16 residues. Germline assignment: CDR1 ENHRY and CDR2 SYGVKD. CDR3 in DNA: TGTGCCAGCAGGAGGCTAGTGGGAACCAACTCCTACGAGCAGTACTTC. It translates to CASRRLVGTNSYEQYF.

V gene TRBV3-1 combines with J gene TRBJ2-7; D is uncertain. Germline CDR1 reads LGHDT; CDR2 reads YNNKEL (reference sequence). The length of the CDR3 is 12 residues. The V end lost 1 base, the J end lost 6 bases, and 7 bases lay between the germline ends. The CDR3 sequence: CASSQGVSEQYF. CDR3 in DNA: TGTGCCAGCAGCCAAGGGGTATCCGAGCAGTACTTC.

This clonotype was counted between two and nine times. CDR3 loop: CASSERPGRGNEKLFF. The CDR3 coding sequence is TGTGCCAGCAGTGAGAGACCGGGACGGGGGAATGAAAAACTGTTTTTT. The chain joins TRBV6-1 to TRBJ1-4, with D perhaps TRBD1 (5 bases). The V gene lost 3 bases and the J gene lost 5 bases, with 16 bases spanning the gap. The CDR3 is 16 amino acids. The germline CDR1 and CDR2 sequences are MNHNS and SASEGT.

There are many counts of this clonotype. This chain connects TRBV9 to TRBJ1-2; D uncertain. V was shortened by 4 bases and J by 6 bases, with 13 bases between the two germline ends. CDR1 SGDLS and CDR2 YYNGEE come from the germline V gene. This CDR3 contains 13 residues. The CDR3 spells CASSPGQINGYTF. The CDR3 DNA follows: TGTGCCAGCAGCCCCGGGCAGATTAATGGCTACACCTTC. The entire variable domain, with the rest obtained from reference TRBV9 and TRBJ1-2, is as follows: DSGVTQTPKHLITATGQRVTLRCSPRSGDLSVYWYQQSLDQGLQFLIQYYNGEERAKGNILERFSAQQFPDLHSELNLSSLELGDSALYFCASSPGQINGYTFGSGTRLTVV.

Worth noting for this clonotype: Relative to the germline gene, one junction end is altered; a read error may explain this. V gene TRBV5-5 combines with J gene TRBJ2-5; 11 nucleotides match TRBD2. Germline lookup yields CDR1 SGHKS and CDR2 YYEKEE (reference sequence). This CDR3 comprises 20 residues. The CDR3 DNA reads TGTGTCAGCAGCTTGGGCCTGCCGGGCCGACTAGCGGGGAGCCAAGAGACCCAGTACTTC. Protein: CVSSLGLPGRLAGSQETQYF.

This clonotype was seen a handful of times. This chain joins TRBV11-3 and TRBJ1-2; 7 positions match TRBD1. Losses at the gene ends were 2 bases for V and 7 bases for J; bases not matched to a gene: 7. Germline V gene data show CDR1 as SGHNT and CDR2 as YENEEA. CDR3 size: 14 residues. The CDR3 region is CASSLSDRAGGYTF. The CDR3 DNA reads TGTGCCAGCAGCTTATCCGACAGGGCCGGTGGCTACACCTTC. Supplemented by reference TRBV11-3 and TRBJ1-2, the full variable domain reads EAGVVQSPRYKIIEKKQPVAFWCNPISGHNTLYWYLQNLGQGPELLIRYENEEAVDDSQLPKDRFSAERLKGVDSTLKIQPAELGDSAVYLCASSLSDRAGGYTFGSGTRLTVV.

This clonotype was detected once. This may come from a read error, since a much larger clone is one base off. The final CDR3 position lacks the conserved phenylalanine or tryptophan, pointing to a likely read error. The gene calls are TRBV20-1 and TRBJ2-7; the D gene is possibly TRBD2 (5 bases). Per the germline V gene, CDR1 is DFQATT and CDR2 is SNEGSKA (reference sequence). The CDR3 loop spans 11 amino acids. The CDR3, as DNA: TGCAGCGGAAGGAGGTTATACGAGCAGTACTCC. Its protein product is CSGRRLYEQYS.